This T cell receptor (beta chain) is from a study of blood T cell repertoires in COVID-19. Study in general: Spain, Italy and the United States supplied samples that represented acute and convalescent COVID-19. Nucleic acid was either cDNA or gDNA, and it came from T cells, B-cell-depleted T cells, or PBMCs.

The CDR3 loop spans 14 amino acids. The germline gives CDR1 SGHDN, CDR2 FVKESK. V shed 4 bases and J shed 8 bases, with 15 bases lying between them. Libraries were prepared by immunoSEQ multiplex PCR; TCRdb keeps only in-frame clonotypes and omits some of them. The sample lists about 81,000 clones; around 89% were seen once. This clone was seen just once. The sample consisted of PBMCs or T cells enriched from blood (not recorded which). This sequence originates from a woman aged 45-65 years with acute COVID-19. This chain uses TRBV14 with TRBJ1-3; a weak D match, TRBD1 (5 bases). The CDR3 coding sequence is TGTGCCAGCAGCCGGAGACAGAAAGGAGACACCATATATTTT. Translation: CASSRRQKGDTIYF.